This T cell receptor (beta chain) was observed in a study of OX40 agonist ivuxolimab in advanced cancers. TCRdb's table, derived via immunoSEQ multiplex PCR, lists solely in-frame clones and lacks some. The sample includes around 89,000 clones, under 95% of them seen just once. This TCR was recovered from an adult with an advanced solid tumor such as melanoma, head and neck, liver or kidney cancer. Specimen: CD4+ or CD8+ T cells sorted from blood, collected in a trial of the OX40 agonist ivuxolimab.

The CDR3 region is CASSQDLANTEAFF. CDR3 bases: TGCGCCAGCAGCCAAGATTTGGCGAACACTGAAGCTTTCTTT. V gene TRBV4-3 combines with J gene TRBJ1-1; D is unresolved. The CDR3 is made up of 14 amino acids. The germline V gene has CDR1 LGHNA and CDR2 YSLEER. V lost 0 bases, J lost 1 base, and 6 bases lay in between.